This T cell receptor beta chain was sequenced during a study of cytomegalovirus exposure and HLA in healthy donors. 60 Vbeta and 13 Jbeta primers were used in PCR. The assay was immunoSEQ multiplex PCR, and TCRdb's table has in-frame clones only and misses some. The sample records almost 85,000 clones, 78% being singletons. In its sample, this clone ranks as medium-sized. The receptor was isolated from a male donor in good health and CMV-seropositive. Sequencing was performed on PBMCs.

CDR3 coding DNA: TGCAGCGTTGTGAAAGGGGCCACTGAAGCTTTCTTT. Its protein is CSVVKGATEAFF. The chain joins TRBV29-1 to TRBJ1-1, with a tentative D call TRBD1 (5 bases). V was cut by 4 bases and J by 4 bases, with 10 bases left in between. Germline V gene data show CDR1 as SQVTM and CDR2 as ANQGSEA. This CDR3 is built from 12 residues.